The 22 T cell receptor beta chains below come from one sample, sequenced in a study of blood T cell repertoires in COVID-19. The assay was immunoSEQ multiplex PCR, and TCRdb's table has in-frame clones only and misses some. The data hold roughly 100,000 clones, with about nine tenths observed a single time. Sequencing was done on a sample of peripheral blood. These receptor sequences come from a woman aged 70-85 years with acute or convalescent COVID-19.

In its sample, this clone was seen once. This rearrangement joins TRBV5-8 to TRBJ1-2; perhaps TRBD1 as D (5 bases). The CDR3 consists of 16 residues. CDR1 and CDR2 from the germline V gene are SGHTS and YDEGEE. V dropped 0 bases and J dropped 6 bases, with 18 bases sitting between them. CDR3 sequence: CASSLGTGPGGNGYTF. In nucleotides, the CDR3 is TGTGCCAGCAGCTTGGGAACGGGACCGGGGGGTAATGGCTACACCTTC.

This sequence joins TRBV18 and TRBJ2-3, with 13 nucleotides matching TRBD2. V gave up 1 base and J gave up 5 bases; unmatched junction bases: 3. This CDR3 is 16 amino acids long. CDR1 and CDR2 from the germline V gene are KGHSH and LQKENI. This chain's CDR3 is CASSPRLAGGGDTQYF. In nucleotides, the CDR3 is TGTGCCAGCTCACCACGACTAGCGGGGGGAGGAGATACGCAGTATTTT.

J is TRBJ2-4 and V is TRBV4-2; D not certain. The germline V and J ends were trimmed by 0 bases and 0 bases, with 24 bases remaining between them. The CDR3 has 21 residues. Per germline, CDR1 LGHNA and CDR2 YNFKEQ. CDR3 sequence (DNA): TGTGCCAGCAGCCAAGATATGATAGGTCGCTGGGCCCCATTAGCCAAAAACATTCAGTACTTC. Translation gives CASSQDMIGRWAPLAKNIQYF.

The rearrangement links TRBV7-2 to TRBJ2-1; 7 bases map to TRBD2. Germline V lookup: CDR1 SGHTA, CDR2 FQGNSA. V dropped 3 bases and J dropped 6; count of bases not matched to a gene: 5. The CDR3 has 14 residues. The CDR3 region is CASSFWGGSNEQFF. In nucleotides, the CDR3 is TGTGCCAGCAGCTTCTGGGGGGGATCCAATGAGCAGTTCTTC.

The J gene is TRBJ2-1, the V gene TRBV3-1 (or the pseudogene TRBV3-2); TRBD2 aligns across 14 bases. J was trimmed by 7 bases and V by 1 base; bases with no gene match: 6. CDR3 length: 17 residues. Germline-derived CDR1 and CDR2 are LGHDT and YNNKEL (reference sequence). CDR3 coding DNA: TGTGCCAGCAGCCAAGGGGGACTAGCGGGAGCAAGTAATGAGCAGTTCTTC. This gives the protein CASSQGGLAGASNEQFF.

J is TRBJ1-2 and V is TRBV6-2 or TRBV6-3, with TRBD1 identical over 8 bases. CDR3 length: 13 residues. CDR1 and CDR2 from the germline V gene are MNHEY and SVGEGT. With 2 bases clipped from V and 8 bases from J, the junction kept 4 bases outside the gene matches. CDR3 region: CASSYADRVGYTF. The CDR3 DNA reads TGTGCCAGCAGTTACGCGGACAGGGTCGGCTACACCTTC.

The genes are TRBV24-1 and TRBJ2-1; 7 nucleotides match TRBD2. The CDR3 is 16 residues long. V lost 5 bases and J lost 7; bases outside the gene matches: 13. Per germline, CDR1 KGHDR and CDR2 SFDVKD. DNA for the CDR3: TGTGCCACCAGTGGCCTGACTAGCACGGGCGGGAATGAGCAGTTCTTC. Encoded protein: CATSGLTSTGGNEQFF.

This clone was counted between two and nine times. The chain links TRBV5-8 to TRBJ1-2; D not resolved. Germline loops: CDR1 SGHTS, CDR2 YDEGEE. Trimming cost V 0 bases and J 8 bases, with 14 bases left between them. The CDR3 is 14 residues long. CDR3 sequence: CASSLDEGIGGYTF. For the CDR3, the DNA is TGTGCCAGCAGCTTGGACGAGGGCATCGGGGGCTACACCTTC.

The CDR3 nucleotides are TGTGCCAGCAGTTCAGGGTTCCTCTCTGGAAACACCATATATTTT. Translation gives CASSSGFLSGNTIYF. The chain joins TRBV6-5 to TRBJ1-3, with D possibly being TRBD1 (5 bases). The CDR3 sequence is 15 residues long. The V gene's germline CDR1 is MNHEY and CDR2 SVGAGI. Trimming shortened V by 4 bases and J by 0 bases, and 10 bases separated the two germline ends.

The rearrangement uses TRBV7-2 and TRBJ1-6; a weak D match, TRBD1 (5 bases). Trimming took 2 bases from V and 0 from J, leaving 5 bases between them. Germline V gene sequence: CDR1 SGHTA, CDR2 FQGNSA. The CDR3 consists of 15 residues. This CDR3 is CASSLQGSYNSPLHF. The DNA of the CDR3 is TGTGCCAGCAGCTTACAGGGCTCCTATAATTCACCCCTCCACTTT.

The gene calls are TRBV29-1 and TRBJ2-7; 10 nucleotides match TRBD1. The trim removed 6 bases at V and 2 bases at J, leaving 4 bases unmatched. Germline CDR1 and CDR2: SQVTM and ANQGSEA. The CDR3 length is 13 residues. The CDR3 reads CSVGTGVAYEQYF. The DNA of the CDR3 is TGCAGCGTAGGGACAGGGGTTGCCTACGAGCAGTACTTC.

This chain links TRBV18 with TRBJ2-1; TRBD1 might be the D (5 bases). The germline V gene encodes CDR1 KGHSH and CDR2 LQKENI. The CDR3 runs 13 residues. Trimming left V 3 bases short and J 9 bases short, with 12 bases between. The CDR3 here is CASSPRQLGEQFF. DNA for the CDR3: TGTGCCAGCTCACCTAGACAGCTGGGTGAGCAGTTCTTC.

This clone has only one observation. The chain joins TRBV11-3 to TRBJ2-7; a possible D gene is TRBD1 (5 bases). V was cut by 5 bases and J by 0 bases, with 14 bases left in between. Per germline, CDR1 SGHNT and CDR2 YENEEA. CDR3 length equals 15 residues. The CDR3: CASSPGLGVSYEQYF. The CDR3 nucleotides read TGTGCCAGCAGCCCTGGGTTAGGGGTCTCCTACGAGCAGTACTTC.

CDR3 sequence reads: CASSPPFNYGYTF. For the CDR3, the DNA is TGTGCCAGCAGCCCTCCTTTTAACTATGGCTACACCTTC. The chain recombines TRBV21-1 with TRBJ1-2. TRBV21-1 is a documented pseudogene. This CDR3 is built from 13 residues.

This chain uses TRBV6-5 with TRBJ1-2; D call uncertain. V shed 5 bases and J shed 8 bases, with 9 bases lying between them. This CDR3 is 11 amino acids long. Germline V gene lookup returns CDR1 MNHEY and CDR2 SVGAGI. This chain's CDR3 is CASSPGAGYTF. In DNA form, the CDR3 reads TGTGCCAGCAGTCCTGGTGCGGGCTACACCTTC.

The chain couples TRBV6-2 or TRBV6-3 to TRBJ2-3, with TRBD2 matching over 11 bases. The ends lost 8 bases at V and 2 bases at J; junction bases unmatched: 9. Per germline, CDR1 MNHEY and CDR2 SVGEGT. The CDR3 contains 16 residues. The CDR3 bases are TGTGCCAGCCGCCGACCGGGACTAGCGGACACAGATACGCAGTATTTT. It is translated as CASRRPGLADTDTQYF.

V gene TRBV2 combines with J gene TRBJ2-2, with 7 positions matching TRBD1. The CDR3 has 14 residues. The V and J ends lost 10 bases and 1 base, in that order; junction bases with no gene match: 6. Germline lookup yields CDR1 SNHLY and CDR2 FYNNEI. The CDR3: CAKQPGGNTGELFF. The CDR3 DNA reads TGTGCCAAGCAGCCAGGGGGGAACACCGGGGAGCTGTTTTTT.

The CDR3 sequence is CASSEYVAGNYGYTF. The CDR3 coding sequence is TGTGCCAGCAGTGAGTACGTGGCAGGAAACTATGGCTACACCTTC. The V gene is TRBV6-4, the J gene TRBJ1-2; D not certain. From germline, CDR1 is MRHNA and CDR2 SNTAGT. The length of the CDR3 is 15 residues. The V and J ends lost 3 bases and 2 bases respectively, with 13 bases between them.

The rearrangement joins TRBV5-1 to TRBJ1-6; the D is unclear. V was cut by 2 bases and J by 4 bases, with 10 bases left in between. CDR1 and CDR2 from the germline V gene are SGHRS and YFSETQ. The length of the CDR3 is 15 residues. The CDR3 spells CASSFTELYNSPLHF. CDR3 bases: TGCGCCAGCAGCTTTACAGAATTGTATAATTCACCCCTCCACTTT.

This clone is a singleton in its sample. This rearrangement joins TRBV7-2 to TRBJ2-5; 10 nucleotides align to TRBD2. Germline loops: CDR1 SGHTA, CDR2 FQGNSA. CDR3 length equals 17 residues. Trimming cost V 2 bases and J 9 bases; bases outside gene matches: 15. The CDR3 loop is CASSLRLLAGAAIPQYF. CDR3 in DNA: TGTGCCAGCAGCTTACGACTCCTAGCGGGGGCCGCTATCCCCCAGTACTTC.

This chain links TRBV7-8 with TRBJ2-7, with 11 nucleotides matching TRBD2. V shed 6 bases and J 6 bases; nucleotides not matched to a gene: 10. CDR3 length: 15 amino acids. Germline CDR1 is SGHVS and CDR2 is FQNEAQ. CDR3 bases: TGTGCCAGCAGACGTAGCGGGGGGGCCGGTGCCGAGCAGTACGTC. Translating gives CASRRSGGAGAEQYV.

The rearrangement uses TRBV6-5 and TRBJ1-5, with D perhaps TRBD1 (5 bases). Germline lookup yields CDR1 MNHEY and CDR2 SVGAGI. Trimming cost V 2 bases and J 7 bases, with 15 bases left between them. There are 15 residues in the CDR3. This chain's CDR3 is CASSYEAGGLQPQHF. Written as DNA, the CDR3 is TGTGCCAGCAGTTACGAGGCCGGGGGTTTACAGCCCCAGCATTTT.